Listed below are T cell receptor beta chains from one sample, sequenced in a study of vaccination and CD4 T cells after COVID-19. TCRdb analysed the PCR reads with MiXCR anew, one entry per CDR3 protein. The sample lists around 19,000 distinct CDR3 sequences; roughly 60% were seen once. Their target antigens are unknown. What was sequenced was CD4+ T cells from blood, cultured in vitro. The source is a human donor who had recovered from COVID-19. CDR3s include the opening cysteine and the closing phenylalanine or tryptophan. A D gene is named only where the DNA matches it firmly. Clone size is not always given. Where it is, it says once, few, many or a class for expanded clones.

V: TRBV28
size: NA
D: NA
J: TRBJ2-1
length: 14
CDR3: CASSPLGPGDEQFF
DNA: TGTGCCAGCAGCCCCTTGGGTCCTGGCGATGAGCAGTTCTTC

V: TRBV19
size: NA
D: TRBD1
J: TRBJ1-1
length: 15
CDR3: CASREQGALNTEAFF
DNA: TGTGCCAGTAGGGAACAGGGGGCCTTGAACACTGAAGCTTTCTTT

V: TRBV18
size: NA
D: NA
J: TRBJ1-2
length: 15
CDR3: CASSPRVTASYGYTF
DNA: TGTGCCAGCTCACCACGAGTTACAGCGAGCTATGGCTACACCTTC

V: TRBV7-2
size: NA
D: TRBD1
J: TRBJ2-7
length: 16
CDR3: CASSPRGGTGAYEQYF
DNA: TGTGCCAGCAGCCCCAGAGGAGGGACAGGTGCCTACGAGCAGTACTTC

V: TRBV7-3
size: few
D: NA
J: TRBJ2-1
length: 11
CDR3: CASSLTNEQFF
DNA: TGTGCCAGCAGCTTAACCAATGAGCAGTTCTTC

V: TRBV28
size: NA
D: NA
J: TRBJ1-5
length: 12
CDR3: CASRSSNQPQHF
DNA: TGTGCCAGCAGGAGCAGCAATCAGCCCCAGCATTTT

V: TRBV4-1
size: NA
D: TRBD1
J: TRBJ1-2
length: 14
CDR3: CASSLGQGPYGYTF
DNA: TGCGCCAGCAGCTTAGGACAGGGCCCATATGGCTACACCTTC

V: TRBV11-3
size: NA
D: TRBD2
J: TRBJ2-3
length: 15
CDR3: CASSPGTSGTDTQYF
DNA: TGTGCCAGCAGCCCCGGGACTAGCGGCACAGATACGCAGTATTTT

V: TRBV27
size: NA
D: NA
J: TRBJ2-7
length: 13
CDR3: CASSFRGIYEQYF
DNA: TGTGCCAGCAGTTTCCGAGGCATCTACGAGCAGTACTTC

V: TRBV7-3
size: NA
D: TRBD2
J: TRBJ2-2
length: 16
CDR3: CASSLRFSGSTGELFF
DNA: TGTGCCAGCAGCTTAAGATTCAGCGGGAGCACCGGGGAGCTGTTTTTT

V: TRBV3-1
size: NA
D: NA
J: TRBJ1-6
length: 16
CDR3: CASSQHRGPDAPPLHF
DNA: TGTGCCAGCAGCCAACACCGGGGCCCGGACGCGCCACCCCTCCACTTT

V: TRBV7-9
size: NA
D: NA
J: TRBJ1-2
length: 13
CDR3: CASRPDPSYGYTF
DNA: TGTGCCAGCCGACCAGACCCTTCCTATGGCTACACCTTC

V: TRBV7-2
size: NA
D: NA
J: TRBJ2-7
length: 14
CDR3: CASSFAGANYEQYF
DNA: TGTGCCAGCAGCTTCGCGGGGGCGAACTACGAGCAGTACTTC

V: TRBV11-3
size: NA
D: NA
J: TRBJ2-5
length: 14
CDR3: CASSPSRHQETQYF
DNA: TGTGCCAGCAGCCCAAGCAGGCACCAAGAGACCCAGTACTTC

V: TRBV27
size: NA
D: NA
J: TRBJ2-7
length: 13
CDR3: CASSPRDKREQYF
DNA: TGTGCCAGCAGTCCGCGGGACAAACGCGAGCAGTACTTC